This T cell receptor beta chain derives from a study of cytomegalovirus exposure and HLA in healthy donors. Study-wide results and caveats: Earlier analysis looked at TCR beta V segments, and most were productive about 90% or about 30% of the time. CMV serostatus was the only recorded immune exposure for donors. The study flagged around 150 TCR beta chains as cytomegalovirus-associated.

CDR3 length equals 15 residues. V dropped 5 bases and J dropped 2 bases, with 14 bases sitting between them. CDR1 is SEHNR and CDR2 is FQNEAQ in the germline V gene (reference sequence). The PCR employed 60 Vbeta primers together with 13 Jbeta primers. Clones were sequenced by immunoSEQ multiplex PCR, and TCRdb holds only the in-frame ones, with some missing. The top ten hold over 3.5% of the sample, which has under 130,000 clones, approximately 70% seen once. On this clone itself: Its antigen is unknown.

The donors comprised healthy bone marrow donors. The sequence derives from a man aged 25-40 years in good health and CMV-seropositive. Sequenced input: PBMCs. J is TRBJ2-3 and V is TRBV7-9, with TRBD2 as a possible D gene (6 bases). The CDR3 spells CASSAGTSHTDTQYF. The DNA for the CDR3 is TGTGCCAGCAGCGCCGGGACTTCCCACACAGATACGCAGTATTTT.